This entry describes one T cell receptor (beta chain). In the original analysis: For nucleated cells, counts were estimated from reference gene primer amplification. The data were produced by immunoSEQ multiplex PCR, yet TCRdb's version contains in-frame clones alone and is incomplete. V, J and clone size derive from that table, while D and trimming were established from the DNA sequence. The sample includes 250,000 to 300,000 clones, around 85% seen only once; the top ten take 5.1%. This sample stems from a study of blood T cell repertoires in COVID-19. Overall study: Material from acute and convalescent COVID-19 was sourced from the United States, Italy and Spain. T cells, B-cell-depleted T cells, or PBMCs provided the cDNA or gDNA that served as material.

The germline V gene encodes CDR1 SGHDN and CDR2 FVKESK. CDR3 length: 14 amino acids. V shed 5 bases, J shed 5 bases, and the junction held 3 bases outside the gene matches. Sequencing used peripheral blood. The V and J genes are TRBV14 and TRBJ2-7; 13 nucleotides agree with TRBD2. The TCR was taken from a man in his fifties with active or convalescent COVID-19. The CDR3 is CASSLLAGGNEQYF. CDR3 bases: TGTGCCAGCAGCTTACTAGCGGGAGGGAACGAGCAGTACTTC.